The T cell receptor beta chain described here comes from a study of T cell responses to AZD1222 COVID-19 vaccine. General study results and limits: Two doses of AZD1222 preceded a rise in Spike-specific TCR breadth and depth. Researchers report vaccine-associated CD4 TCRs spanning spike, with dominance at 160-218 and 743-854. The donor cohort was predominantly white British with a female majority, and clonal diversity may have been underestimated.

Measured with immunoSEQ multiplex PCR; TCRdb has only the in-frame clones, and not every one. The table has tens of thousands of clones, about 94% seen once. A note on this clone: The target antigen is unknown.

The CDR3 has 16 amino acids. CDR1 is SGHTA, CDR2 FQGNSA, per germline. Trimming cost V 3 bases and J 5 bases, with 16 bases left between them. The sequence was obtained from an adult who received the AZD1222 COVID-19 vaccine. The chain links TRBV7-2 to TRBJ1-4; no firm D call. The sample consisted of peripheral blood, taken 28 days after the second AZD1222 dose. Here the CDR3 DNA reads TGTGCCAGCAGCTTGTATTATCAGGACGGGAATGAAAAACTGTTTTTT. Residues: CASSLYYQDGNEKLFF.